This T cell receptor beta chain appears in the sequencing data of a study of neurological immune-mediated disorders. Broader study findings: While HTLV-1-associated myelopathy showed the greatest TCR clonal expansion, multiple sclerosis showed the least, falling below healthy controls. No expanded-clone CDR3 amino acid sequence recurred across subjects, suggesting private TCR-beta repertoires.

The germline gives CDR1 MGHRA, CDR2 YSYEKL. The germline V and J ends were trimmed by 4 bases and 3 bases, with 10 bases remaining between them. The CDR3 is made up of 13 amino acids. 5'RACE generated cDNA with 10-nucleotide random UMIs. TCRdb itself ran the 5' RACE reads through MiXCR, one entry per CDR3 protein. The sample records about 65,000 distinct CDR3 sequences, approximately 4.1% being singletons. Preparation of the unsorted libraries drew on 2 million PBMCs stored at -80 C. This clonotype was recorded at least ten times. Its antigen is undetermined. The sequence was collected from a man over 45 with multiple sclerosis. The sequenced sample consisted of PBMCs. The genes are TRBV4-1 and TRBJ2-7; D could derive from TRBD1 or TRBD2 (5 bases each). CDR3 bases: TGCGCCAGCAGCCGGGACGGGAACTACGAGCAGTACTTC. Amino acid sequence: CASSRDGNYEQYF.